This T cell receptor (beta chain) is from a study of molecular identifiers for immune sequencing clone quantification. The CDR3 length is 13 residues. Germline V gene data show CDR1 as SGHRS and CDR2 as YFSETQ. TCRdb fed the PCR reads into MiXCR, producing one record per CDR3 protein. The data show about 320,000 distinct CDR3 sequences, under 25% seen once. For this clonotype: Its ends do not fully match the called genes, so a read error is possible.

The sequence was obtained from a human donor in good health. Some libraries in this study had Jurkat cell RNA spiked in. Sequencing was carried out using naive CD8+ T cells from blood, with Jurkat cell RNA spiked in. Stated subset: FACS-sorted CD8+CD4-CCR7+CD45RA+ naive T cells. This chain links TRBV5-1 with TRBJ2-7; D is perhaps TRBD1 (6 bases). The CDR3 reads CASGDRSSYAQYF. The CDR3, as DNA: TGCGCCAGCGGCGACAGGTCCTCCTACGCGCAGTACTTC.